This T cell receptor (beta chain) was found in a study of high-grade serous ovarian cancer treatment subgroups. The tumor samples were collected prior to definitive surgery or chemotherapy. The CDR3 has 13 residues. With 4 bases clipped from V and 6 bases from J, the junction kept 1 base outside the gene matches. CDR1 and CDR2 (germline): SQVTM, ANQGSEA. Repertoires were generated with immunoSEQ multiplex PCR, while TCRdb's copy carries only in-frame clones and drops some. The data contain 2,500 to 3,500 clones, 82% of them singletons. This chain connects TRBV29-1 to TRBJ2-1, with 12 positions matching TRBD2. Sequenced input: tumor tissue. This clonotype was obtained from a human donor with high-grade serous ovarian cancer. CDR3 DNA: TGCAGCGTTGCGGGACTAGCGGGCAATGAGCAGTTCTTC. It is translated as CSVAGLAGNEQFF.